This T cell receptor (beta chain) was identified during a study of Ad26.COV2.S vaccination and SARS-CoV-2 variants. Whole-study context: Among those in the COV1001 Ad26.COV2.S trial arm was the donor. Intramuscular Ad26.COV2.S doses were given once or twice, 56 days apart. Study results and caveats: After vaccination, reports described spike-specific CD8+ and CD4+ T cell responses as showing substantial breadth. Higher spike-specific TCR breadth was found in vaccine recipients than in placebo recipients.

A few counts support this clone. Its antigen remains unknown. This table comes from immunoSEQ multiplex PCR, and its TCRdb copy is limited to in-frame clones, with some not included. The profile covers some 340,000 clones, with around four fifths appearing a single time and roughly 2% taken by the ten largest. Noted treatment: about 20 received Ad26.COV2.S at low or high dose, single or two shots; 5 received placebo; per-sample allocation not given. All samples were drawn on day 63, counting from the first vaccine or placebo injection. The material sequenced was peripheral blood, taken in a trial of Ad26.COV2.S vaccine versus placebo. The source is a person between 18 and 65 years old who received the Ad26.COV2.S COVID-19 vaccine or a placebo.

CDR3 coding DNA: TGTGCCAGCACCCCCGGGACAACCTACGAGCAGTACTTC. Its translation is CASTPGTTYEQYF. This sequence joins TRBV6-5 and TRBJ2-7; D may be TRBD1 (6 bases). CDR1 and CDR2 from the germline V gene are MNHEY and SVGAGI. This CDR3 has 13 amino acids. The germline V and J ends were trimmed by 7 bases and 2 bases, with 12 bases remaining between them.